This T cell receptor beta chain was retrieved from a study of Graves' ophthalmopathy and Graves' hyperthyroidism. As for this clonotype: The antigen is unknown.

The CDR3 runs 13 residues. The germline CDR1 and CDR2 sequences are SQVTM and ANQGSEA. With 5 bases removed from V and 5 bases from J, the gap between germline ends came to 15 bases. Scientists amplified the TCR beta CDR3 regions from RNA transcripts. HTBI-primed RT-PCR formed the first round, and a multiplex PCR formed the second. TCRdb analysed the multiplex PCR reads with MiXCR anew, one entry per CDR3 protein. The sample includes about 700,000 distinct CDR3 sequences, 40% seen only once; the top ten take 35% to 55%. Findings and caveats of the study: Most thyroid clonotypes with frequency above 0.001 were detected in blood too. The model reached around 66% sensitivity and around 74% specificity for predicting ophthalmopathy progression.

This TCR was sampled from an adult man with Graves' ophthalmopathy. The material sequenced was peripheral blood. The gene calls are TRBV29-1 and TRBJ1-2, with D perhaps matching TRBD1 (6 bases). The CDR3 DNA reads TGCAGCGTTTGGGGGGCAGGGGTTTATGGCTACACCTTC. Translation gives CSVWGAGVYGYTF. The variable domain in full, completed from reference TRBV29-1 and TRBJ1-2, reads SAVISQKPSRDICQRGTSLTIQCQVDSQVTMMFWYRQQPGQSLTLIATANQGSEATYESGFVIDKFPISRPNLTFSTLTVSNMSPEDSSIYLCSVWGAGVYGYTFGSGTRLTVV.